The clone carrying this T cell receptor beta chain appeared a single time. Its antigen is undetermined. This sample is part of a study of graft-versus-host responses after intestinal transplantation. Study-level information: Multivisceral, liver-intestinal, or isolated intestinal grafts were transplanted into recipients. The study's findings and limits: Detected in recipient marrow were GvH clones, some of which were first observed in ileum or blood.

The germline V gene has CDR1 SQVTM and CDR2 ANQGSEA. There are 15 residues in the CDR3. J was trimmed by 3 bases and V by 7 bases; bases with no gene match: 10. The table came from immunoSEQ multiplex PCR; TCRdb's copy has only in-frame clones and leaves some out. The table has about 120,000 clones, about 93% seen once. Sample: unstimulated CD4+ T cells sorted from spleen or lymph node cells, taken before intestinal transplant. The rearrangement uses TRBV29-1 and TRBJ2-7; 12 bases agree with TRBD2. The sequence was collected from a human donor who received an intestinal transplant. The CDR3 spells CSAKLLAGGIYEQYF. The CDR3 region has the DNA TGCAGCGCGAAACTACTAGCGGGGGGAATCTACGAGCAGTACTTC.